This TCR beta chain was recovered during a study of CD8 T cells in Susac syndrome. Random hexamers were used to reverse transcribe an amount of 0.5 to 1 ug RNA. MiXCR, run by TCRdb on the immunoSEQ multiplex PCR reads, gives a single entry per CDR3 protein. Counted here are some 190,000 distinct CDR3 sequences, approximately 94% occurring once; the ten biggest clones make up 0.1% to 0.12%. The TEMRA cells underwent FACS enrichment, while the CD8+ and CD4+ T cells underwent negative isolation. The CDR3 totals 15 residues. V was clipped by 4 bases and J by 1 base, with 13 bases between them. Looked up from germline, CDR1 is SGHRS and CDR2 is YFSETQ.

The source is a human donor in good health. The sequenced material came from CD4+ T cells from PBMCs. The chain uses TRBV5-1 and TRBJ2-3; maybe TRBD2 (5 bases). The CDR3 region has the DNA TGCGCCAGCAGCGATACTCGGCGGGGCACAGATACGCAGTATTTT. Residues: CASSDTRRGTDTQYF.